This TCR beta chain was captured by sequencing in a study of blood T cell repertoires in COVID-19. Study summary: From the United States, Italy and Spain came samples of acute and convalescent COVID-19. PBMCs, B-cell-depleted T cells, or T cells provided the cDNA or gDNA that made up the material.

This clone has more than one count but fewer than ten. Libraries were prepared by immunoSEQ multiplex PCR; TCRdb keeps only in-frame clonotypes and omits some of them. The sample has 150,000 to 200,000 clones, more than 85% seen once. J was trimmed by 7 bases and V by 4 bases; bases with no gene match: 7. CDR1 and CDR2 from the germline V gene are SGHDT and YYEEEE. This CDR3 contains 13 residues. This clonotype was sampled from a man in his 70s with active or convalescent COVID-19. The chain joins TRBV5-6 to TRBJ1-2, with 7 bases aligning to TRBD1. The sequenced sample consisted of peripheral blood. CDR3 residues: CASSHPTGFGYTF. CDR3 nucleotide sequence: TGTGCCAGCAGCCACCCGACAGGGTTTGGCTACACCTTC. The full variable domain, completed using reference TRBV5-6 and TRBJ1-2, is DAGVTQSPTHLIKTRGQQVTLRCSPKSGHDTVSWYQQALGQGPQFIFQYYEEEERQRGNFPDRFSGHQFPNYSSELNVNALLLGDSALYLCASSHPTGFGYTFGSGTRLTVV.